Described below is a single TCR beta chain sequence and its context. In the study's own analysis: It was from reference gene primer amplification that nucleated cell counts were estimated. The table came from immunoSEQ multiplex PCR; TCRdb's copy has only in-frame clones and leaves some out. Clone size and the V and J calls come from that table; the DNA yielded D and trimming. The repertoire holds over 120,000 clones, over 60% seen once, with around 3% in the top ten. These data are taken from a study of blood T cell repertoires in COVID-19. About the study: The United States, Italy and Spain supplied acute and convalescent COVID-19 samples.

CDR1 and CDR2 (germline): SGHVS, FNYEAQ. The CDR3 is 18 amino acids. The V gene lost 1 base and the J gene lost 0 bases, with 13 bases spanning the gap. Sequenced sample: PBMCs or T cells enriched from blood (not recorded which). The chain uses TRBV7-6 and TRBJ2-6; a possible D gene is TRBD2 (6 bases). This clonotype was sampled from a woman between 50 and 59 years old who had recovered from COVID-19. The CDR3 DNA follows: TGTGCCAGCAGCTTAGGTGGCGGGATCAGCTCTGGGGCCAACGTCCTGACTTTC. Translation: CASSLGGGISSGANVLTF.